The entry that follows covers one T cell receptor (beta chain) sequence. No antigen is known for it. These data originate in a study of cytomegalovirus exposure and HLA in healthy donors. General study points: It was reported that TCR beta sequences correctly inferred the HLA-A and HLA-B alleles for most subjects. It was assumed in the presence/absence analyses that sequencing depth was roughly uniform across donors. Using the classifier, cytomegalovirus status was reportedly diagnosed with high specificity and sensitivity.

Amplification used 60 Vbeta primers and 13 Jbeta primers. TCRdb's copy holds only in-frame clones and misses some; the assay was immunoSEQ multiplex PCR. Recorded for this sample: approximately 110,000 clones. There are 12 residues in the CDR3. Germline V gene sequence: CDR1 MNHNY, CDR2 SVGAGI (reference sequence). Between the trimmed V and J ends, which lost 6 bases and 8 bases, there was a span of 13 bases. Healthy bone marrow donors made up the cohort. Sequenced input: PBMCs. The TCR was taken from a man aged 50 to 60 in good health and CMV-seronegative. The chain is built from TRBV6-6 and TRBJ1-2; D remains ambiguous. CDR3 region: CASRPEGSGYTF. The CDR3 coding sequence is TGTGCCAGCAGGCCCGAGGGCAGCGGCTACACCTTC.